This record looks at one T cell receptor (beta chain) sequence and its context. As yet, its antigen is unknown. These data come from a study of T-cell reconstitution after alpha-beta-depleted transplantation in children. Unique molecular identifiers were incorporated into the prepared TCRbeta library. TCRdb processed the PCR reads anew with MiXCR; each CDR3 protein has one entry. Among roughly 420,000 distinct CDR3 sequences listed, roughly 16% were seen once. Study outcomes and limitations: Reported findings indicate that, about two months after transplant, alpha-beta T cells came from several hundred expanded clones, which were derived from non-depleted graft cells.

The source material was PBMCs, mostly from graft donor cells, sampled 360 days after TCRalphabeta/CD19-depleted stem cell transplant. The TCR sequence derives from a boy under two years old who had a stem cell transplant for Wiskott-Aldrich syndrome, so the T cells may come from the graft donor.

The CDR3 DNA is TGTGCCTGGAGTGTAGGAGGGCGGGGGCGCAATGAGCAGTTCTTC. Translated: CAWSVGGRGRNEQFF. The chain employs TRBV30 and TRBJ2-1; weak D call: TRBD2 (7 bases). Trimming left V 0 bases short and J 6 bases short, with 15 bases between. Germline CDR1 and CDR2: GTSNPN and SVGIG (reference sequence). The CDR3 consists of 15 residues.